The 28 T cell receptor beta chains below come from one sample, sequenced in a study of blood T cell repertoires in COVID-19. Clones were sequenced by immunoSEQ multiplex PCR, and TCRdb holds only the in-frame ones, with some missing. The repertoire holds about 130,000 clones, with around 79% as singletons. Input material: peripheral blood. These receptors came from an elderly man with acute or convalescent COVID-19.

There are a few counts of this clone. The V gene is TRBV5-1, the J gene TRBJ1-1; 10 nucleotides agree with TRBD1. This CDR3 contains 15 residues. Germline CDR1 is SGHRS and CDR2 is YFSETQ. V shed 0 bases, J shed 1 base, and the junction held 0 bases outside the gene matches. CDR3 DNA sequence: TGCGCCAGCAGCTTGGGGACAGGGGGGAACACTGAAGCTTTCTTT. Translation: CASSLGTGGNTEAFF.

The chain is built from TRBV9 and TRBJ2-1; D call uncertain. Germline lookup yields CDR1 SGDLS and CDR2 YYNGEE. This CDR3 region has 17 residues. V dropped 0 bases and J dropped 2 bases, with 15 bases sitting between them. The DNA for the CDR3 is TGTGCCAGCAGCGTAGGATATAGGAGCCAAGCCTACAATGAGCAGTTCTTC. It encodes CASSVGYRSQAYNEQFF.

V usage is TRBV28 and J usage is TRBJ1-2; the match to TRBD1 covers 7 bases. Germline-derived CDR1 and CDR2 are MDHEN and SYDVKM. J gave up 2 bases and V 3 bases, and 9 bases lay outside the gene matches. The CDR3 is 16 residues long. The CDR3 DNA follows: TGTGCCAGCAGTTTTATACCAGCACAGGGGAACTATGGCTACACCTTC. Residues: CASSFIPAQGNYGYTF.

V and J are TRBV2 and TRBJ2-7; a possible D gene is TRBD2 (5 bases). Germline V CDR1 and CDR2: SNHLY, FYNNEI. V was trimmed by 7 bases and J by 5 bases, leaving 12 bases between them. The CDR3 covers 12 residues. Here the CDR3 reads CASKRLGNEQYF. DNA for the CDR3: TGTGCCAGCAAGCGGCTGGGGAACGAGCAGTACTTC.

V and J are TRBV2 and TRBJ1-4, with D unresolved. CDR3 length: 13 residues. The germline V gene has CDR1 SNHLY and CDR2 FYNNEI. Trimming took off 7 bases at V and 0 bases at J, with 6 bases between the two ends. The CDR3 sequence is CASMRATNEKLFF. For the CDR3, the DNA is TGTGCCAGCATGAGGGCAACTAATGAAAAACTGTTTTTT.

This clone has only one observation. The chain is built from TRBV15 and TRBJ2-2; 7 bases are shared with TRBD1. J was trimmed by 6 bases and V by 5 bases; bases with no gene match: 6. Germline CDR1 and CDR2: LNHNV and YYDKDF (reference sequence). This CDR3 comprises 14 residues. CDR3 in DNA: TGTGCCACCAGCGCTGACAGGGCACCCGGGGAGCTGTTTTTT. Translation: CATSADRAPGELFF. Looking up the rest from reference TRBV15 and TRBJ2-2 gives the full variable domain: DAMVIQNPRYQVTQFGKPVTLSCSQTLNHNVMYWYQQKSSQAPKLLFHYYDKDFNNEADTPDNFQSRRPNTSFCFLDIRSPGLGDTAMYLCATSADRAPGELFFGEGSRLTVL.

The chain links TRBV3-1 (or the pseudogene TRBV3-2) to TRBJ2-3; 7 nucleotides agree with TRBD1. Germline V lookup: CDR1 LGHDT, CDR2 YNNKEL (reference sequence). The CDR3 has 15 residues. Losses at the gene ends were 1 base for V and 3 bases for J; bases not matched to a gene: 4. CDR3 sequence: CASSQGDSRTDTQYF. The CDR3 coding sequence is TGTGCCAGCAGCCAAGGGGACAGTAGGACAGATACGCAGTATTTT.

The chain couples TRBV5-6 to TRBJ1-6; TRBD1 matches at 8 bases. The CDR3 has 15 residues. The germline CDR1 and CDR2 sequences are SGHDT and YYEEEE. J was trimmed by 6 bases and V by 0 bases; bases with no gene match: 2. Written as DNA, the CDR3 is TGTGCCAGCAGCTTGGCGGGGACAGGTAATTCACCCCTCCACTTT. Encoded protein: CASSLAGTGNSPLHF.

This chain joins TRBV7-9 and TRBJ1-3, with a weak D call TRBD1 (5 bases). CDR1 and CDR2 from the germline V gene are SEHNR and FQNEAQ (reference sequence). Trimming took 1 base from V and 4 from J, leaving 8 bases between them. The CDR3 is 14 amino acids. The CDR3 DNA reads TGTGCCAGCAGCTTAGTAGGGGCCGGAAACACCATATATTTT. Protein sequence: CASSLVGAGNTIYF.

The rearrangement joins TRBV5-6 to TRBJ1-5; 9 bases are a match to TRBD1. Trimming cost V 1 base and J 6 bases; bases outside gene matches: 2. The CDR3 spans 14 residues. Per the germline V gene, CDR1 is SGHDT and CDR2 is YYEEEE. The CDR3 here is CASSLRTGVQPQHF. CDR3 bases: TGTGCCAGCAGCTTGAGGACAGGGGTTCAGCCCCAGCATTTT.

This clone has only one observation. V is TRBV12-3 or TRBV12-4 and J is TRBJ2-7; TRBD2 is a possible D gene (6 bases). This CDR3 has 13 residues. Trimming removed 0 bases from V and 6 bases from J, with 9 bases in between. The CDR3 nucleotides read TGTGCCAGCAGTTTAGCGCGAGCGGGCGAGCAGTACTTC. Amino acids: CASSLARAGEQYF.

This clone came up a few times. CDR3: CASSLQASGGASYNEQFF. CDR3 DNA: TGTGCCAGCAGCCTCCAAGCTAGCGGGGGGGCTTCCTACAATGAGCAGTTCTTC. This sequence joins TRBV4-2 and TRBJ2-1, with 12 bases matching TRBD2. Germline CDR1 LGHNA, CDR2 YNFKEQ. Trimming at V came to 4 bases and at J to 1 base, leaving 8 bases not matched to a gene. The CDR3 runs to 18 residues.

This clone is medium-sized. This sequence joins TRBV2 and TRBJ2-7; D call uncertain. This CDR3 is built from 15 residues. V lost 7 bases and J 2 bases, leaving 18 bases between the germline ends. Germline values: CDR1 SNHLY, CDR2 FYNNEI. CDR3 in amino acids: CASTAFLTPAYEQYF. The CDR3 DNA sequence: TGTGCCAGCACCGCGTTTTTAACCCCCGCCTACGAGCAGTACTTC.

The rearrangement uses TRBV11-2 and TRBJ2-7, with 7 nucleotides matching TRBD1. J gave up 0 bases and V 2 bases, and 13 bases lay outside the gene matches. CDR3 length: 18 amino acids. CDR1 is SGHAT, CDR2 FQNNGV, per germline. The CDR3 reads CASSLTSGSGTASYEQYF. The CDR3 bases are TGTGCCAGCAGCTTAACATCGGGGTCAGGGACAGCCTCCTACGAGCAGTACTTC.

This clone was seen a few times. V is TRBV18 and J is TRBJ2-3; no reliable D call. Trimming removed 1 base from V and 2 bases from J, with 4 bases in between. This CDR3 is built from 13 residues. Germline CDR1 reads KGHSH; CDR2 reads LQKENI. In DNA form, the CDR3 reads TGTGCCAGCTCACCACGTCACACAGATACGCAGTATTTT. Its protein is CASSPRHTDTQYF.

This chain joins TRBV5-4 and TRBJ2-2, with D perhaps matching TRBD1 (5 bases). Trimming cost V 2 bases and J 1 base, with 6 bases left between them. Per germline, CDR1 SGHNT and CDR2 YYREEE (reference sequence). This CDR3 contains 14 residues. CDR3 sequence: CASSFGQNTGELFF. In nucleotides, the CDR3 is TGTGCCAGCAGCTTCGGACAGAACACCGGGGAGCTGTTTTTT.

The chain joins TRBV24-1 to TRBJ2-3; 14 bases are a match to TRBD2. J was trimmed by 7 bases and V by 4 bases; bases with no gene match: 6. CDR1 is KGHDR and CDR2 is SFDVKD in the germline V gene. This CDR3 has 16 amino acids. The CDR3 bases are TGTGCCACCAGTGACCCGGGACTAGCGGGAGACAATACGCAGTATTTT. Translated, it gives CATSDPGLAGDNTQYF.

V gene TRBV12-3 or TRBV12-4 combines with J gene TRBJ1-2; D not resolved. The CDR3 length is 13 residues. The V end lost 4 bases, the J end lost 2 bases, and 8 bases lay between the germline ends. DNA for the CDR3: TGTGCCAGCAGTTCCCCAGAAAACTATGGCTACACCTTC. Amino acid sequence: CASSSPENYGYTF.

This clone has just a few counts. The chain carries TRBV5-1 and TRBJ1-2; D ambiguous. This CDR3 has 15 amino acids. Germline CDR1 SGHRS, CDR2 YFSETQ. V lost 0 bases and J 7 bases, leaving 16 bases between the germline ends. The CDR3 DNA is TGCGCCAGCAGCTTGGGGGGAGACAACTGGGCTGGCTACACCTTC. It is translated as CASSLGGDNWAGYTF.

V and J are TRBV18 and TRBJ2-7, with a tentative D call TRBD1 (6 bases). The CDR3 has 12 residues. Germline CDR1 reads KGHSH; CDR2 reads LQKENI. V was shortened by 4 bases and J by 3 bases, with 7 bases between the two germline ends. The CDR3 loop reads CASSRQDYEQYF. CDR3 sequence (DNA): TGTGCCAGCTCACGACAGGACTACGAGCAGTACTTC.

The V and J genes are TRBV27 and TRBJ1-1; D remains ambiguous. CDR3 length equals 14 residues. The germline gives CDR1 MNHEY, CDR2 SMNVEV (reference sequence). V lost 5 bases, J lost 5 bases, and 15 bases lay in between. The CDR3 loop is CASSTRAGWTEAFF. In DNA form, the CDR3 reads TGTGCCAGCAGTACCCGAGCAGGCTGGACTGAAGCTTTCTTT.

This rearrangement joins TRBV6-1 to TRBJ1-2; D remains ambiguous. CDR3 length: 11 amino acids. Germline CDR1 MNHNS, CDR2 SASEGT. V was shortened by 3 bases and J by 5 bases, with 4 bases between the two germline ends. CDR3 sequence reads: CASSDPYGYTF. CDR3 nucleotide sequence: TGTGCCAGCAGTGATCCTTATGGCTACACCTTC.

V gene TRBV19 combines with J gene TRBJ1-5, with 8 bases aligning to TRBD1. J lost 1 base, V lost 6 bases, and 5 bases had no gene match. Looked up from germline, CDR1 is LNHDA and CDR2 is SQIVND (reference sequence). CDR3 length: 15 residues. CDR3 bases: TGTGCCAGTAGCATGGGACAGGCCAGCAATCAGCCCCAGCATTTT. This translates into CASSMGQASNQPQHF.

The J gene is TRBJ2-3, the V gene TRBV6-4; D may be TRBD1 (5 bases). The germline V and J ends were trimmed by 6 bases and 4 bases, with 14 bases remaining between them. Germline-derived CDR1 and CDR2 are MRHNA and SNTAGT. The CDR3 extends over 14 amino acids. The CDR3 loop reads CASREGVWADTQYF. CDR3 in DNA: TGTGCCAGCAGGGAAGGGGTATGGGCAGATACGCAGTATTTT.

The chain is built from TRBV4-3 and TRBJ1-5; 9 positions agree with TRBD1. Per the germline V gene, CDR1 is LGHNA and CDR2 is YSLEER. The V segment lost 0 bases and the J segment 4 bases; nucleotides outside the gene matches: 1. CDR3 length: 15 residues. CDR3: CASSQETGGNQPQHF. The CDR3 DNA is TGCGCCAGCAGCCAAGAGACAGGGGGTAATCAGCCCCAGCATTTT.

Details on this clone: A read error may account for a junction end that differs from germline. This chain's CDR3 is CASRLGRAEGIQYF. The CDR3 coding sequence is TGTGCCAGCAGATTAGGGAGAGCTGAGGGCATTCAGTACTTC. The genes are TRBV11-1 and TRBJ2-4, with D perhaps TRBD2 (5 bases). The CDR3 covers 14 residues. Germline-derived CDR1 and CDR2 are SGHAT and FQDESV (reference sequence).

J is TRBJ2-1 and V is TRBV6-5, with D possibly TRBD1 on 5 matching bases. Germline CDR1 is MNHEY and CDR2 is SVGAGI. V was shortened by 3 bases and J by 7 bases, with 16 bases between the two germline ends. This CDR3 contains 15 residues. This CDR3 is CASSYSGQTYNEQFF. CDR3 sequence (DNA): TGTGCCAGCAGTTATTCCGGACAAACGTATAATGAGCAGTTCTTC.

This rearrangement joins TRBV5-5 to TRBJ1-2, with 8 bases fitting TRBD1. The CDR3 length is 15 residues. V gave up 0 bases and J gave up 4 bases; unmatched junction bases: 5. The germline V gene has CDR1 SGHKS and CDR2 YYEKEE (reference sequence). The CDR3 DNA reads as TGTGCCAGCAGCTTGGGGACAGGGCAACTCTATGGCTACACCTTC. Amino acid sequence: CASSLGTGQLYGYTF.